A selection of T cell receptor beta chains follows, all from one sample in a study of response to subunit inactivated influenza vaccine. MiXCR, applied by TCRdb to the RT-PCR reads, yields one record per CDR3 protein. The sample has roughly 710,000 distinct CDR3 sequences; about 14% are singletons. The sample in question was PBMCs from blood, obtained 14 to 15 days before vaccination. Every receptor here comes from a man between 45 and 60 years old who received an inactivated influenza vaccine. Each CDR3 is given with its conserved first and last residue. Each record gives: D gene, V gene, J gene, clone size, CDR3 protein, CDR3 DNA. The D gene is left open where the match is weak. Part of the rows lack a size; the others show once, few, many or a class for expanded clones.

>TRBD1|TRBV20-1|TRBJ1-4|.
CSASYRGGTNEKLFF
TGCAGTGCTAGTTACAGGGGGGGGACTAATGAAAAACTGTTTTTT
>TRBD2|TRBV9|TRBJ2-1|.
CASSPSLAGGRNEQFF
TGTGCCAGCAGCCCTTCCCTAGCGGGAGGGAGGAATGAGCAGTTCTTC
>.|TRBV7-2|TRBJ1-6|many
CASSSRANSPLHF
TGTGCCAGCAGCTCCAGGGCTAATTCACCCCTCCACTTT
>.|TRBV11-2|TRBJ1-2|many
CASSLEPGARGYTF
TGTGCCAGCAGCTTAGAGCCGGGGGCGCGGGGCTACACCTTC
>.|TRBV15|TRBJ2-3|.
CATSRGLVSDTQYF
TGTGCCACCAGCAGAGGTCTAGTCTCTGATACGCAGTATTTT
>.|TRBV3-1|TRBJ2-3|.
CASSTGTESTDTQYF
TGTGCCAGCAGCACCGGGACTGAGAGCACAGATACGCAGTATTTT
>TRBD1|TRBV10-3|TRBJ2-5|few
CAIATGKETQYF
TGTGCCATCGCGACAGGGAAAGAGACCCAGTACTTC
>TRBD1|TRBV7-2|TRBJ1-2|.
CASSLGDRGQDGYTF
TGTGCCAGCAGCTTAGGGGACAGGGGGCAGGATGGCTACACCTTC
>.|TRBV30|TRBJ2-3|.
CAWSRPGSPTDTQYF
TGTGCCTGGAGTCGCCCGGGGTCCCCCACAGATACGCAGTATTTT
>.|TRBV5-1|TRBJ2-1|.
CASSSEGVYNEQFF
TGCGCCAGCAGCTCCGAGGGGGTATACAATGAGCAGTTCTTC
>.|TRBV7-2|TRBJ2-3|.
CASSAIGGPQYF
TGTGCCAGCAGTGCAATCGGGGGTCCGCAGTATTTT
>.|TRBV20-1|TRBJ2-5|few
CSATTDTWYQETQYF
TGCAGTGCTACAACCGACACTTGGTACCAAGAGACCCAGTACTTC
>TRBD2|TRBV7-8|TRBJ2-7|few
CASSHGLAGDYEQYF
TGTGCCAGCAGCCACGGACTAGCGGGGGACTACGAGCAGTACTTC
>.|TRBV7-2|TRBJ2-3|many
CASSLLGSVSTDTQYF
TGTGCCAGCAGCTTACTAGGGTCGGTCAGCACAGATACGCAGTATTTT